The entry below describes one T cell receptor (beta chain). The CDR3 is made up of 15 amino acids. CDR1 is MNHEY, CDR2 SMNVEV, per germline (reference sequence). With V trimmed by 2 bases and J by 3 bases, 2 bases remained unmatched. The data were taken from a study of cytomegalovirus exposure and HLA in healthy donors. Study information: The Caucasian-associated ancestry cluster held 65% to 85% of 398 genotyped donors.

The PCR contained 60 Vbeta and 13 Jbeta primers. The protocol was immunoSEQ multiplex PCR, while the TCRdb copy is restricted to in-frame clones and leaves out a portion. The sample lists 200,000 to 250,000 clones; about 80% were seen once. The specimen was PBMCs. V and J are TRBV27 and TRBJ1-5; the match to TRBD1 covers 9 bases. This receptor was obtained from a man in his forties or fifties in good health and CMV-seronegative. DNA for the CDR3: TGTGCCAGCAGTTTAACAGGGGGCATCAATCAGCCCCAGCATTTT. This codes for CASSLTGGINQPQHF.